This paragraph reports one T cell receptor (beta chain). The antigen remains undetermined. Sample-barcoded 5' priming and a J-beta primer mix drove a second PCR of roughly 6 to 12 cycles. Using its own MiXCR run on the 5' RACE reads, TCRdb lists one record per CDR3 protein. The repertoire holds about 580,000 distinct CDR3 sequences, 40% to 50% seen once, with roughly 24% in the top ten. The data derive from a study of blood T cells in healthy people across ages. Germline lookup yields CDR1 LNHDA and CDR2 SQIVND (reference sequence). The CDR3 extends over 13 amino acids. V was cut by 10 bases and J by 2 bases, with 14 bases left in between. General observations from the study: Estimates of total diversity, which came from one million sequenced T cells, were considered to be underestimates. A strong correlation was seen between TCR beta diversity and naive T cell percentage. While age rose, TCR beta diversity per million T cells dropped in a roughly linear way.

The V call is TRBV19, the J call TRBJ1-2; weak D call: TRBD1 (6 bases). Material: blood. The clonotype originates from a man of 80 years or more in good health. The CDR3 sequence: CATRQELNYGYTF. CDR3 DNA: TGTGCCACAAGACAGGAATTAAACTATGGCTACACCTTC.